The T cell receptor (beta chain) under discussion was sequenced for a study of response to subunit inactivated influenza vaccine. This clonotype has just a few counts. V shed 5 bases and J 6 bases; nucleotides not matched to a gene: 7. CDR3 length: 14 residues. TCRdb re-called the RT-PCR reads through MiXCR, storing one row per CDR3 protein. The data show roughly 500,000 distinct CDR3 sequences, 16% seen once. Source: CD4+ T cells sorted from PBMCs, taken about 23 months after vaccination. The TCR was taken from a man aged 50 to 69 who received an inactivated influenza vaccine. This chain uses TRBV12-3 or TRBV12-4 with TRBJ1-5; 7 bases align to TRBD1. In DNA form, the CDR3 reads TGTGCCAGCAGTAAGACAGGGATGGGTCAGCCCCAGCATTTT. Translation gives CASSKTGMGQPQHF.